This T cell receptor (beta chain) was obtained from a study of cytomegalovirus exposure and HLA in healthy donors (dated by TCRdb to about 2017). At the level of the whole study: In an earlier analysis of 450 to 750 of the donors, 250 to 350 Gb of sequence data and 120 million or so unique TCR beta sequences from about 190 million T cells were reported. Rather than drawing on any new phenotypic data, the later analysis identified candidate immune exposures from TCR beta sequences and the way those sequences occurred across donors. Donor age, sex, ethnicity and CMV serostatus were compiled together with the repertoire data. Because of strong linkage in the cohort, a few DR-DQ haplotypes were treated as single units for association and clustering. A later genetic analysis used genome-wide SNP genotypes for about three fifths of the roughly 700 donors, treating that subset as a discovery cohort. Besides the first cohort of some 670 subjects, a separate validation cohort made up of 95 to 150 different subjects was used. The study used immunosequencing to profile the T cell repertoires of around 600 subjects and linked those repertoires to cytomegalovirus serostatus. To study patterns of TCR occurrence, a later analysis re-analyzed previously published TCR beta repertoires from just over 650 donors and added high-resolution HLA genotyping. The aim of the study was to test whether cataloging public T cell receptors could identify signatures of past pathogen exposure. HLA typing included class I and class II loci at four-digit resolution. The study combined high-throughput TCR immunosequencing, statistical association of individual TCRs with disease status, and machine learning to predict cytomegalovirus infection status. The number of typed donors differed by locus: about 629-630 for A, B, C, DRB1 and DQB1; 500 to 550 for DQA1; 606 for DPA1; and approximately 450 for DPB1. On average, around 200,000 unique TCR beta nucleotide sequences were sequenced per donor among some 430 genotyped donors of the cohort, with roughly a sixth of those sequences being non-productive. All discovery cohort repertoires had been generated using a single sequencing platform. An early release covering about 600 HLA-typed donors comprised roughly 300 gigabases of sequencing data and approximately 85 million unique TCR sequences. In an earlier analysis of several hundred of the donors, high-throughput TCR beta sequencing was used to judge whether each TCR beta V gene segment behaved as functional or pseudogenic. Among the roughly 400 genotyped donors, around 81% belonged to the genetic ancestry cluster associated with self-reported Caucasian donors.

Library method: the immunoSEQ multiplex PCR assay. For the multiplex PCR, a mixture combining 60 forward primers for TCR Vbeta segments and 13 reverse primers for TCR Jbeta segments was used. Amplification of the CDR3 region of rearranged TCR beta genes was performed with a multiplex PCR assay on genomic DNA. The amplified TCR beta libraries were sequenced on the Illumina HiSeq System as 87-base-pair reads. From the authors' description of their analysis: Across the 500 to 700 repertoires, a later analysis counted some 81 million unique TCR beta chains, some 11 million of which were shared by at least two donors. Raw reads were error-corrected and collapsed into unique sequences with a nearest-neighbor algorithm that merged closely related sequences to remove PCR and sequencing errors. Alignment of CDR3 sequences to IMGT reference sequences was used to assign V, D and J gene segments. For a sequence to be retained, a match of at least six nucleotides to both a V gene segment and a J gene segment was required. A rearrangement counted as productive if the CDR3 had no stop codons and remained in frame with V and J, and every other rearrangement counted as non-productive. CDR3 was defined by IMGT convention, running from the second conserved V-encoded cysteine to the conserved J-encoded phenylalanine. The earlier analysis of some 600 of the donors excluded sequences that lacked an unambiguous match to a single V gene segment. In an earlier analysis of 500 to 750 of the donors, V segments were called functional above 56.7% productive rearrangements and were called segregating when the between-donor standard deviation exceeded 5%. A statistical classification framework was built for diagnosing cytomegalovirus status from the catalog of TCR beta chain sequences. In a later analysis, TCR nucleotide sequences were compared against IMGT/GENE-DB human TR gene sequences so that V and J genes could be assigned. A later analysis assigned CDR3 sequences and most-parsimonious VDJ recombination scenarios with the TCRdist pipeline. In a later analysis, each TCR beta chain was defined by its CDR3 amino acid sequence together with its V-gene family, and reads lacking a unique V-gene family were excluded. As a way to deal with suspected cross-contamination and a sequencing artifact, a later analysis dropped under 600 nucleotide sequences that were highly shared and had low generation probability. A later analysis calculated a clonal expansion index for each public chain from normalized within-repertoire ranks of inferred template counts. In a later analysis, generation probabilities were computed with a VDJ recombination model fitted to out-of-frame rearrangements, and the resulting probabilities were checked against IGoR. Hypergeometric tests were used in a later analysis to score TCR-TCR, TCR-HLA and TCR-CMV co-occurrence, with a repertoire-size bias correction applied to the TCR pairs. A later analysis estimated false discovery rates by permuting HLA or CMV assignments 20 times. In a later analysis, co-occurring TCRs were grouped with DBSCAN, and TCRdist sequence similarity was added when clustering was performed within HLA-allele-positive subsets. Repertoires with fewer than 30,000 or more than 120,000 public chains, plus five repertoires with anomalous nucleotide sharing, were excluded from co-occurrence clustering. TCRdb mirrors the immuneACCESS table, restricted to in-frame sequences. Some clones are absent from its copies; in checked studies, under half trace to an unresolved V gene, and the reason for the others is unknown. V, J and clone size derive from that table, while D and trimming were established from the DNA sequence. This sample has 90,000 to 100,000 clones in its table, and around 69% of those were observed once. The top ten hold 3.9% of the sample.

To note about this clone: Its antigen is unknown. No quality values exist for individual bases; no much larger clone is one base distant.

V is shortened by 1 base, J by 0 bases, and the region joining them spans 7 bases. CDR1 and CDR2 are drawn from the germline V gene: SGHAT, FQNNGV. The CDR3 has 14 amino acids, counting the end cysteine and phenylalanine. The retained sequence is limited to the CDR3, 42 bases, with the frame set at the first base. In total, roughly 710 healthy bone marrow donors made up the cohort. At the time of sampling, every cohort member was nominally healthy, though immune exposures that went unrecorded were likely present. The donor tested CMV seronegative and was one of the 352 seronegative cohort members. A peripheral blood sample was provided by each donor, and peripheral blood mononuclear cells were used for TCR beta sequencing. Genomic DNA was extracted from the blood cell samples with the Qiagen DNeasy Blood Extraction Kit. The investigation overall reported the following: Strong co-occurrence of HLA alleles, especially DR and DQ, made assigning TCR associations to individual alleles difficult. Most TCR sequences were seen in very few donors, while some public TCRs were found in many individuals. In this cohort, only TCR beta chains were sequenced, and detectable features were limited by the absence of alpha or paired-chain data. A cluster of highly shared sequence variants was judged likely to represent a technical artifact of the sequencing pipeline. A later analysis found that HLA-associated TCR beta chains were more clonally expanded and had lower generation probabilities than equally common non-associated chains. The classifier was reported to diagnose cytomegalovirus status with high specificity and sensitivity in both the original and validation cohorts. A total of 150 to 200 TCR beta chains were listed by the study as associated with cytomegalovirus. An association between a missense DCLRE1C variant and V-gene and J-gene trimming of TCR beta chains was found in a later genetic analysis and replicated in an independent cohort. Compared with the approximately 710-donor mean, donors in an Asian-associated ancestry cluster had fewer N-insertions in productive TCRs, according to a later genetic analysis. A later analysis found that most CMV-associated TCR beta chains appeared HLA-restricted, with HLA associations seemingly driven largely by CMV exposure. According to the authors, the approach could potentially be generalized to other disease states and immunological phenotypes. Immune exposure information for the cohort was limited to CMV serostatus. At a false discovery rate of 0.05, a later analysis linked under 20,000 TCR beta sequences to specific HLA alleles. Because counts were too low, about 18 rarely observed V segments, including chromosome 9 orphons, were excluded from the earlier analysis of 587 of the donors. Several of the top co-occurrence clusters appeared to be linked to parvovirus B19, influenza, CMV and Epstein-Barr virus, according to a later analysis. Roughly uniform sequencing depth across donors was assumed in presence/absence analyses, although this assumption may not hold. Because HLA typing was missing for some donors at each locus, association tests included only the typed subset. A further reported finding was that TCR beta sequences accurately predicted the HLA-A and HLA-B alleles for most subjects in the first cohort. Linkage disequilibrium might explain the correlated functional status among segregating V segments, but an unknown experimental factor could not be ruled out. Some IMGT-functional V segments, including TRBV6-2 and TRBV6-3, could not be told apart with the 87-base-pair reads, so those segments were excluded. According to a later analysis, TCR association rates differed among HLA loci, with DRB1 alleles showing the most associated TCRs and HLA-C alleles showing the fewest. A few of the identified cytomegalovirus-associated TCR beta chains were confirmed in vitro to be specific for cytomegalovirus antigens. In an earlier analysis of about 550 of the donors, most TCR beta V segments were observed in productive rearrangements about 87% or about 30% of the time, broadly matching IMGT annotations.

This receptor was identified in a man aged 30 to 45 in good health and CMV-seronegative. The sample consisted of PBMCs. The rearranged chain carries TRBV11-2 and TRBJ2-7, with no confident D gene call. The CDR3 has the sequence CASSLGPNSYEQYF. The nucleotides are TGTGCCAGCAGCTTAGGGCCCAACTCCTACGAGCAGTACTTC.